This T cell receptor beta chain derives from a study of CD8 T cells in ankylosing spondylitis. Study-level results: As reported, disease-linked clones showed significant enrichment in matched ankylosing spondylitis synovial fluid. The disease-linked clones had a CD8+ phenotype and low blood frequencies. There was a TCR beta motif, made of several highly homologous variants, that appeared characteristic of ankylosing spondylitis blood.

This clonotype was seen ten or more times. Antigen: not known. The CDR3 has 14 residues. Germline CDR1 reads SGHNT; CDR2 reads YENEEA. V was cut by 2 bases and J by 0 bases, with 8 bases left in between. TCRdb independently ran MiXCR on the 5' RACE reads; one entry per CDR3 protein. The sample includes more than 95,000 distinct CDR3 sequences, about 8% seen only once; the top ten take more than 9.5%. This receptor was taken from a male donor with ankylosing spondylitis or in good health (not recorded which). The V gene is TRBV11-3, the J gene TRBJ2-7; D is uncertain. The sample was blood, either unsorted or a sorted T cell fraction (not recorded which). The CDR3 region is CASSLFESSYEQYF. The CDR3 DNA follows: TGTGCCAGCAGCTTATTCGAAAGCTCCTACGAGCAGTACTTC.